The clone carrying this T cell receptor beta chain has just a few counts. The investigators reverse transcribed all of the isolated RNA, so they sequenced expressed TCRB transcripts. This table comes from immunoSEQ multiplex PCR, and its TCRdb copy is limited to in-frame clones, with some not included. The sample comprises around 400,000 clones, over 10% of which are singletons, and roughly 0.017% rests with the top ten. This sample was included in a study of beta chain features in type 1 diabetes. Trimming removed 5 bases from V and 8 bases from J, with 16 bases in between. CDR1 is SGHDT, CDR2 YYEEEE, per germline. The CDR3 loop spans 13 amino acids.

The sample taken for sequencing was naive CD4+ T cells from blood. The chain couples TRBV5-6 to TRBJ1-2; the D is unclear. This receptor was obtained from a man aged 18 to 30 in good health. CDR3 sequence reads: CASRPGFGVGYTF. The CDR3, as DNA: TGTGCCAGCAGACCAGGTTTCGGGGTCGGCTACACCTTC.